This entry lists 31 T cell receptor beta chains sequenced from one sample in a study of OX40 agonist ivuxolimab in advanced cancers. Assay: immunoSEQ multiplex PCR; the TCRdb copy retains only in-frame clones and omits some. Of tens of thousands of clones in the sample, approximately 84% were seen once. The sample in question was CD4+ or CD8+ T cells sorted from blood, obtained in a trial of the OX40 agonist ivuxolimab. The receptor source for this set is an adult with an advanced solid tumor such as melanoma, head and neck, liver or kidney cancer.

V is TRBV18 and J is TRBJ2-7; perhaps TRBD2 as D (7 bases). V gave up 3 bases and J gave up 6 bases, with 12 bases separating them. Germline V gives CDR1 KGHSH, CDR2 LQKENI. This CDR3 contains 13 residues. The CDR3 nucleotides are TGTGCCAGCTCACCCCCAGGGGAGGGCGAGCAGTACTTC. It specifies CASSPPGEGEQYF. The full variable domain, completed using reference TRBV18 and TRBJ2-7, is NAGVMQNPRHLVRRRGQEARLRCSPMKGHSHVYWYRQLPEEGLKFMVYLQKENIIDESGMPKERFSAEFPKEGPSILRIQQVVRGDSAAYFCASSPPGEGEQYFGPGTRLTVT.

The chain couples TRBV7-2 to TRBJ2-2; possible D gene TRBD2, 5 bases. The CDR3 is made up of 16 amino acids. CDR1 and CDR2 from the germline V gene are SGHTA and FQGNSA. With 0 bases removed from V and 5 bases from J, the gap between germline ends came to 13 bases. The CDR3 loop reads CASSLAPGNGTGELFF. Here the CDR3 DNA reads TGTGCCAGCAGCTTAGCCCCGGGAAATGGAACCGGGGAGCTGTTTTTT.

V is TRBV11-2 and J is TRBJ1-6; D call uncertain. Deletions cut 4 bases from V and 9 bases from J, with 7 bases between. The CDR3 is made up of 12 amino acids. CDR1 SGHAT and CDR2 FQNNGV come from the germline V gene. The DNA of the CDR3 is TGTGCCAGCAGCTCAGAAGTTTCACCCCTCCACTTT. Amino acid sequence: CASSSEVSPLHF. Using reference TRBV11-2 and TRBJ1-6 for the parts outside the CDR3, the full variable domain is EAGVAQSPRYKIIEKRQSVAFWCNPISGHATLYWYQQILGQGPKLLIQFQNNGVVDDSQLPKDRFSAERLKGVDSTLKIQPAKLEDSAVYLCASSSEVSPLHFGNGTRLTVT.

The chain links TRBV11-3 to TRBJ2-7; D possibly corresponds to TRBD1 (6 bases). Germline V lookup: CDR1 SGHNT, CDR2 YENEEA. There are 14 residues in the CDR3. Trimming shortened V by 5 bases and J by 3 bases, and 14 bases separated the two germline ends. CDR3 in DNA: TGTGCCAGCAGCATAGGGGGAAACAACTACGAGCAGTACTTC. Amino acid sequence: CASSIGGNNYEQYF.

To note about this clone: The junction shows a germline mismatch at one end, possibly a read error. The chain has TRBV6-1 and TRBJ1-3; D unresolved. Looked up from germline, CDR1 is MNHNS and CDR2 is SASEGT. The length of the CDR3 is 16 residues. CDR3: CASSEGVSGSRNTIYF. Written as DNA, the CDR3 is TGTGCCAGCAGTGAAGGGGTGTCAGGCTCTAGAAACACCATATATTTT.

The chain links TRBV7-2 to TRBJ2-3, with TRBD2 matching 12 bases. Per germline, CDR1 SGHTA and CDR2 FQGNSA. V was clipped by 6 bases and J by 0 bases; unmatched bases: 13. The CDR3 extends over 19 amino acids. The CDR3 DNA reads TGTGCCAGCAGATCACGACTAGCGGGAGTGTCCCTTAGCACAGATACGCAGTATTTT. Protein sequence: CASRSRLAGVSLSTDTQYF. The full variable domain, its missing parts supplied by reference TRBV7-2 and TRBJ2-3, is GAGVSQSPSNKVTEKGKDVELRCDPISGHTALYWYRQSLGQGLEFLIYFQGNSAPDKSGLPSDRFSAERTGGSVSTLTIQRTQQEDSAVYLCASRSRLAGVSLSTDTQYFGPGTRLTVL.

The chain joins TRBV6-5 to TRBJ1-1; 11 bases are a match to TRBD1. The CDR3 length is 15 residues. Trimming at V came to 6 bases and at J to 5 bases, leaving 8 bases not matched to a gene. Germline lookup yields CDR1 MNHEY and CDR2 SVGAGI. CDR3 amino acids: CASRNAGTGGTEAFF. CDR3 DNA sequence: TGTGCCAGCAGAAACGCCGGGACAGGGGGAACTGAAGCTTTCTTT.

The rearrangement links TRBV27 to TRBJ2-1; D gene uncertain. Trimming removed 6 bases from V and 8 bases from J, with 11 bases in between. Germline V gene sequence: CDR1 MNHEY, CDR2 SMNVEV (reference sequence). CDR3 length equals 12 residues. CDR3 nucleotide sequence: TGTGCCAGCAGGGCTTTTACAGATGAGCAGTTCTTC. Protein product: CASRAFTDEQFF.

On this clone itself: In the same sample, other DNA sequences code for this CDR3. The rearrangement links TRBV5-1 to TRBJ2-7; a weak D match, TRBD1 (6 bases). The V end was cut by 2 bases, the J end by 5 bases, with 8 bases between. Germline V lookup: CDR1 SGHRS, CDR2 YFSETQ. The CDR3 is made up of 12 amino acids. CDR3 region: CASSFPGDEQYF. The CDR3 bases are TGCGCCAGCAGCTTTCCAGGGGACGAGCAGTACTTC.

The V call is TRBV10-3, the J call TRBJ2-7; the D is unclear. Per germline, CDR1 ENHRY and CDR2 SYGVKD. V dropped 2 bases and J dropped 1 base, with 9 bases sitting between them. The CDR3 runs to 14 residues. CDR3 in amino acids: CAISEGGSSYEQYF. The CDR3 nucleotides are TGTGCCATCAGTGAGGGCGGCAGTTCCTACGAGCAGTACTTC.

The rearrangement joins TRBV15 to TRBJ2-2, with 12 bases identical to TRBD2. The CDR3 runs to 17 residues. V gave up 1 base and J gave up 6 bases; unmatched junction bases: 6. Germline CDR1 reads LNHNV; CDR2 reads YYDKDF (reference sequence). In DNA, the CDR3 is TGTGCCACCAGCAGAGGTGGGACTAGCGGGTCTCCCGGGGAGCTGTTTTTT. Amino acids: CATSRGGTSGSPGELFF.

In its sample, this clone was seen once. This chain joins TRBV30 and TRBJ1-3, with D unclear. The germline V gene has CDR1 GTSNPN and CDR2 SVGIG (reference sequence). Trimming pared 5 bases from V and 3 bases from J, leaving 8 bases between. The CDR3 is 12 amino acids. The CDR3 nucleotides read TGTGCCTGGGCAACCCGTGGAAACACCATATATTTT. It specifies CAWATRGNTIYF.

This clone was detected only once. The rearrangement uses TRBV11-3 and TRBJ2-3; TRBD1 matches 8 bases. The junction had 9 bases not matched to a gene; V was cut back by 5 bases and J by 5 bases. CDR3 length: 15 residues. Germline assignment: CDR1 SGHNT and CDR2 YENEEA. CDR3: CASSPGQGRVDTQYF. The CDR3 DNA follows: TGTGCCAGCAGCCCTGGACAGGGACGTGTAGATACGCAGTATTTT. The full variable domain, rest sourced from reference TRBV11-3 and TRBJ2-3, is EAGVVQSPRYKIIEKKQPVAFWCNPISGHNTLYWYLQNLGQGPELLIRYENEEAVDDSQLPKDRFSAERLKGVDSTLKIQPAELGDSAVYLCASSPGQGRVDTQYFGPGTRLTVL.

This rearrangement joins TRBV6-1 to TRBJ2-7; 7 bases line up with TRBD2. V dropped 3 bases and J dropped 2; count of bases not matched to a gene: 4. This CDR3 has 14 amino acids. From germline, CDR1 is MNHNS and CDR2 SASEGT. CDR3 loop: CASSEWGGTYEQYF. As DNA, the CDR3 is TGTGCCAGCAGTGAGTGGGGGGGGACCTACGAGCAGTACTTC.

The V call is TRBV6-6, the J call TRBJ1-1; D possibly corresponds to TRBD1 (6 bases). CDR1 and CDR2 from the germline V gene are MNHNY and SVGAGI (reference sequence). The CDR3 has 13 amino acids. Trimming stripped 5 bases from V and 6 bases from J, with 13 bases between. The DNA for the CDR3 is TGTGCCAGCAGTATCACAGGGTTTTCTGAAGCTTTCTTT. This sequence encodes CASSITGFSEAFF.

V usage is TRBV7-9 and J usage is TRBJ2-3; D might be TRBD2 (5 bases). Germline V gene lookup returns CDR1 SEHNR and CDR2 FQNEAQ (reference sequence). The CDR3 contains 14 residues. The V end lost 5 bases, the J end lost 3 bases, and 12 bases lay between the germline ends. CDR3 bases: TGTGCCAGCAGCCCGGGGAGCCTAACAGATACGCAGTATTTT. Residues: CASSPGSLTDTQYF.

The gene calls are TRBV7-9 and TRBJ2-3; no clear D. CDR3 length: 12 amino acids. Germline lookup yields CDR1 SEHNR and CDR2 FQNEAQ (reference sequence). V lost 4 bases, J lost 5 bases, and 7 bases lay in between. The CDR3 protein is CASSSLEDTQYF. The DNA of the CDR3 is TGTGCCAGCAGCTCTCTAGAAGATACGCAGTATTTT.

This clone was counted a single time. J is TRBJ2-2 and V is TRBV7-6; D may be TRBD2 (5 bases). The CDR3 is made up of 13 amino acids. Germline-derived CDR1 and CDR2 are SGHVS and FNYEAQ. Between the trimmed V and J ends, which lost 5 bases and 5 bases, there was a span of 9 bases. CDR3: CASSPSGTGELFF. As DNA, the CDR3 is TGTGCCAGCAGCCCCTCGGGGACCGGGGAGCTGTTTTTT.

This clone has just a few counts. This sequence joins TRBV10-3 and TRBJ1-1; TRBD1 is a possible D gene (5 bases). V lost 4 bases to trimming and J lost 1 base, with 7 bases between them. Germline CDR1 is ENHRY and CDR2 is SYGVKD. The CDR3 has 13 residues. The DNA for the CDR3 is TGTGCCATCAGTGGACAGCGGAACACTGAAGCTTTCTTT. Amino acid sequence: CAISGQRNTEAFF.

The CDR3 DNA reads as TGTGCCAGCAGATCGCGGTTGGATGAAAAACTGTTTTTT. As protein: CASRSRLDEKLFF. The rearrangement uses TRBV6-6 and TRBJ1-4; no definite D call. The V gene lost 6 bases and the J gene lost 6 bases, with 11 bases spanning the gap. Germline lookup yields CDR1 MNHNY and CDR2 SVGAGI (reference sequence). This CDR3 spans 13 amino acids.

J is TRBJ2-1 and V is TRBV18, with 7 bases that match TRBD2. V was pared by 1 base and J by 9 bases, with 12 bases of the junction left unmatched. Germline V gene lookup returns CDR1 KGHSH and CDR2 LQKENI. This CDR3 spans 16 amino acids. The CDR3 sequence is CASSPRAGVRQFEQFF. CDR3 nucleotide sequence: TGTGCCAGCTCACCACGGGCGGGAGTGAGACAATTTGAGCAGTTCTTC.

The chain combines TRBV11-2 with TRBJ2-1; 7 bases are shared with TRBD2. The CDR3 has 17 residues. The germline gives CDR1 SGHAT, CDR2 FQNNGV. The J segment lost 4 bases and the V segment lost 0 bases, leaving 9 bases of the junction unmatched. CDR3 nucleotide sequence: TGTGCCAGCAGCTTAGAGGTCCAGCGGGGTTATTACAATGAGCAGTTCTTC. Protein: CASSLEVQRGYYNEQFF.

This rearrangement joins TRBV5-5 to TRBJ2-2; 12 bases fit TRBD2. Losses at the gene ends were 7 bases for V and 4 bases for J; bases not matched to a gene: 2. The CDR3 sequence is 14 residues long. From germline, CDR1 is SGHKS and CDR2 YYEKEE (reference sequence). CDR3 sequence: CASGLAGPTGELFF. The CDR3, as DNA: TGTGCCAGCGGACTAGCGGGACCCACCGGGGAGCTGTTTTTT.

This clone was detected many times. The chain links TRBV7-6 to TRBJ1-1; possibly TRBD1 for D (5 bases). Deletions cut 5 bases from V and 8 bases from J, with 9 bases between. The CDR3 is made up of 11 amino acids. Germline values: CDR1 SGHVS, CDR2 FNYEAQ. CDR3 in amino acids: CASSRGPEAFF. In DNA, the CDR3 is TGTGCCAGCAGCCGGGGACCGGAAGCTTTCTTT.

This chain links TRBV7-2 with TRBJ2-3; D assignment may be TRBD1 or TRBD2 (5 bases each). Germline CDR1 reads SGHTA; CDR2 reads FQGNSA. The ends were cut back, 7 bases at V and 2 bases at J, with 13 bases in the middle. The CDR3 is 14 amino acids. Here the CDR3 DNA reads TGTGCCAGCAAAACCGGGACGAACACAGATACGCAGTATTTT. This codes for CASKTGTNTDTQYF. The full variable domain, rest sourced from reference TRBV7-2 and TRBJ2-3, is GAGVSQSPSNKVTEKGKDVELRCDPISGHTALYWYRQSLGQGLEFLIYFQGNSAPDKSGLPSDRFSAERTGGSVSTLTIQRTQQEDSAVYLCASKTGTNTDTQYFGPGTRLTVL.

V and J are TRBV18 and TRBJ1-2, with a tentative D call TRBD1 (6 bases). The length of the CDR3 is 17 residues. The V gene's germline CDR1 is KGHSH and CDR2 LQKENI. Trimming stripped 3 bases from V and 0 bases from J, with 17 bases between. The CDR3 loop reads CASSPTIGQFTNYGYTF. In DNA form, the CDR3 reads TGTGCCAGCTCACCTACAATAGGACAGTTTACTAACTATGGCTACACCTTC. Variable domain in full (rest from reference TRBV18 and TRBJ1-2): NAGVMQNPRHLVRRRGQEARLRCSPMKGHSHVYWYRQLPEEGLKFMVYLQKENIIDESGMPKERFSAEFPKEGPSILRIQQVVRGDSAAYFCASSPTIGQFTNYGYTFGSGTRLTVV.

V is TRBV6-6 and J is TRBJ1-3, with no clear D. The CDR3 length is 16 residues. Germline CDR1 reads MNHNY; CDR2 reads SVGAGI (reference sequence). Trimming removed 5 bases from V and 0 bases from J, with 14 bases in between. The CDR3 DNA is TGTGCCAGCAGTCCGGGAGGACGGTTCTCTGGAAACACCATATATTTT. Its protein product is CASSPGGRFSGNTIYF.

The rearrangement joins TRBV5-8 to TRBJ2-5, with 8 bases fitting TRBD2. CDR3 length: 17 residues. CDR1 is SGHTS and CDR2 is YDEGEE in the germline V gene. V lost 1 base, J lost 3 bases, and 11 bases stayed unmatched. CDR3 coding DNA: TGTGCCAGCAGCTTGCTGCTGGCGGGAGGTTTAGAAGAGACCCAGTACTTC. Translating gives CASSLLLAGGLEETQYF.

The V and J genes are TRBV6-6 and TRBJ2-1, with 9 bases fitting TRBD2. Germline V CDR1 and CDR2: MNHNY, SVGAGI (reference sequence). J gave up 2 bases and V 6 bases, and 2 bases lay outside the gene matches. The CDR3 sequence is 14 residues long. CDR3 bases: TGTGCCAGCAGCCAGCGGGAGGCCTACAATGAGCAGTTCTTC. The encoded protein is CASSQREAYNEQFF.

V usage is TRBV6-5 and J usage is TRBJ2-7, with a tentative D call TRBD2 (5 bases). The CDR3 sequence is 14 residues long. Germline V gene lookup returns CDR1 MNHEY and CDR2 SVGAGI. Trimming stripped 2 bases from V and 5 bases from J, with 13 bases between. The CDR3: CASSYGSVRDEQYF. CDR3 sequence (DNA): TGTGCCAGCAGTTACGGTAGCGTGAGGGACGAGCAGTACTTC.

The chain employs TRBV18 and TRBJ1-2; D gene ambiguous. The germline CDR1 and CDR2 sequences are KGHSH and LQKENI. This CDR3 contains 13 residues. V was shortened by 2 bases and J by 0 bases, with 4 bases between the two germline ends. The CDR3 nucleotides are TGTGCCAGCTCACCAAACACTAACTATGGCTACACCTTC. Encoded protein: CASSPNTNYGYTF.